The clone carrying this T cell receptor beta chain came up many times. Antigen unknown. The sample's time point: longitudinal time-point 3. The sample is drawn from a study of neurological immune-mediated disorders. Findings of the study overall: Whereas HTLV-1-associated myelopathy showed the most TCR clonal expansion, multiple sclerosis showed the least, with levels below those of healthy controls. None of the CDR3 amino acid sequences of expanded clones recurred across subjects, suggesting private repertoires in all groups.

The cDNA came from 5'RACE with 10-nucleotide random UMIs. MiXCR was run by TCRdb on the 5' RACE reads, yielding one entry per CDR3 protein. The data show fewer than 55,000 distinct CDR3 sequences, with 10% to 15% seen just once and 9% held by the top ten. The specimen was PBMCs. This receptor was obtained from a male donor with HTLV-1-associated myelopathy (HAM/TSP).

CDR3 in amino acids: CATSRVSPSESHYEQYF. CDR3 coding DNA: TGTGCCACCAGCAGAGTGTCGCCTAGCGAATCCCACTACGAGCAGTACTTC. This chain connects TRBV15 to TRBJ2-7, with D perhaps TRBD2 (6 bases). V lost 1 base, J lost 3 bases, and 19 bases lay in between. The length of the CDR3 is 17 residues. The germline V gene encodes CDR1 LNHNV and CDR2 YYDKDF (reference sequence).